This T cell receptor (beta chain) stems from a study of shared clonotypes between healthy human individuals (dated by TCRdb to the early 2020s). Describing the broader study: A couple of women and a few men aged 18 to 49 years were included in the cohort. For each donor, CD4 naive and CD4 memory were each run on three plates, CD8 naive on two plates, and CD8 memory on one plate. To estimate repertoire size and how much clonotype sharing occurs between individuals, the study deeply sequenced the blood TCR repertoires of about five healthy adults. Libraries were prepared and TCR repertoires were sequenced by different laboratories using diverse techniques, in order to increase sequencing depth and limit assay-specific biases. Each donor's leukapheresis produced roughly between roughly 0.85 and 9.5 billion PBMCs. Findings and caveats that apply to the study as a whole: Pairwise subsampling indicated that sequencing depth was expected to affect the degree of clonotype sharing among donors. Sharing across a few donors was observed for about 5% of naive CD4, over 3% of naive CD8, roughly 2.3% of memory CD4, and less than 0.45% of memory CD8 clonotypes. The genetic and exposure-history diversity represented was limited by the small number of donors. Sampling was restricted to blood, and TCR repertoires in tissue are likely to differ from TCR repertoires in blood. Higher generation probabilities were observed for clonotypes shared by all four sorted-subset donors than for non-shared clonotypes. Estimated clonotype richness was generally larger for naive than for memory subsets. Incomplete sequencing was indicated by rarefaction of sorted-subset datasets, despite the large sequencing depth.

Using the deep immunoSEQ assay, TCR CDR3 regions were amplified from genomic DNA by multiplex PCR. Extracted genomic DNA from each cell subset was spread evenly across all wells of several immunoSEQ 96-well plates, with each plate serving as a replicate. For sorted subsets, each replicate PCR was loaded with about 200 ng genomic DNA, equivalent to roughly 30,000 T cell genomes. Purified libraries were measured with a Qubit 3.0 fluorometer, size-checked on a Bioanalyzer 2100, and measured again with the KAPA Library Quantification kit. Each immunoSEQ 96-well plate was sequenced on its own single-read 150-cycle Illumina NextSeq 550 flow cell. Per the authors' processing: The immunoSEQ output contained only junctional sequences without quality scores, so filtering could not match that applied to full-length reads. To assign V/J genes and CDR3, sequences were annotated against IMGT germline references using PyIR, a Python wrapper for IgBLAST v1.9. Reads were filtered out if the reads had weak V/J assignments (E-value above 1e-6), no CDR3, stop codons, out-of-frame junctions, or ambiguous translated residues. A V3J clonotype was defined by an identical inferred V gene, J gene, and CDR3 amino acid sequence. Percentage overlap between repertoires was computed as shared unique clonotypes divided by the size of the smaller repertoire. RTK rarefaction, the Chao1 estimator, and Recon v2.1 estimates of unobserved clonotypes were used to assess repertoire richness. Generation probabilities were computed with OLGA for all TCRbeta clonotypes obtained by the gDNA method from several donors. Here the immuneACCESS table is served through TCRdb, limited to in-frame sequences with V and J called. Missing clones are a known gap in these copies; in checked studies unresolved V genes cover under half, and the rest lacks a known reason. That table gives V, J and clone size, and the DNA gave D and trimming. The table for this sample lists hundreds of thousands of clones; around 96% of them were counted only once. The ten largest make up about 0.12% of the sample.

For the CD8 naive samples, CD45RO-negative cells were positively selected for CCR7, yielding a CD45RA+CCR7+ population from which TemRA cells were excluded. The donors were healthy, HIV-negative adults who had no recently reported acute infections or vaccinations. All donors were Caucasian adults living in Nashville, Tennessee, USA. Blood was collected by leukapheresis, and PBMCs were isolated by Ficoll-Histopaque density gradient centrifugation and then cryopreserved in liquid nitrogen vapor phase. Analytical flow cytometry was used to check the purity and quantity of each magnetically sorted T cell population. Genomic DNA was isolated from each sorted fraction and quantified by UV absorbance on a Nanodrop 2000c. V loses 0 bases, J loses 2 bases, and the germline ends lie 6 bases apart. CDR1 and CDR2 are read off the germline V gene as SGDLS and YYNGEE. Its CDR3 holds 13 amino acids, cysteine through phenylalanine. This entry keeps only the CDR3 DNA: 39 bases, framed from base 1.

This clone was counted a single time. The antigen this receptor binds is unknown. No much larger clone is present one base from it, and per-base qualities are unavailable. The source of this sequence is a woman aged 25 to 45 in good health. The rearranged chain carries TRBV9 and TRBJ2-7, with the D segment identity uncertain. Sequenced: naive CD8+ T cells sorted from blood. The cell subset or site label of this sample denotes: CD45RA+CCR7+. Here is the DNA: TGTGCCAGCAGCGTAGGGCACACCTACGAGCAGTACTTC. This is translated as CASSVGHTYEQYF.